Given below is one T cell receptor beta chain in context. Source study methods: Researchers report that nucleated cell counts were estimated from reference gene primer amplification. The protocol was immunoSEQ multiplex PCR, while the TCRdb copy is restricted to in-frame clones and leaves out a portion. The V and J calls and the clone size are those of that table, but D and trimming were determined from the DNA. The table lists some 140,000 clones, around 80% of them singletons, with approximately 3.6% in the top ten. This sample stems from a study of blood T cell repertoires in COVID-19. Study at large: The United States, Italy and Spain supplied acute and convalescent COVID-19 samples. T cells, B-cell-depleted T cells, or PBMCs provided the cDNA or gDNA that served as material.

The germline V gene has CDR1 MNHEY and CDR2 SMNVEV (reference sequence). CDR3 size: 15 residues. Trimming left V 4 bases short and J 7 bases short, with 17 bases between. The chain uses TRBV27 and TRBJ1-3; possible D gene TRBD1, 5 bases. The TCR was taken from a man in his fifties or sixties with acute or convalescent COVID-19. Material for sequencing was peripheral blood. The CDR3 DNA is TGTGCCAGCAGTTCCCGCGGGGGTGGTTGGAACACCATATATTTT. As protein: CASSSRGGGWNTIYF.